This entry lists 27 T cell receptor beta chains sequenced from one sample in a study of T-cell memory formation after mild COVID-19 (dated by TCRdb to the early 2020s). The library was produced with 5' RACE. Sequencing took place on an Illumina NovaSeq 6000. TCRdb passed the public sequencing reads through fastp at Q25 and MiXCR, retaining productive beta sequences. One record per CDR3 amino acid sequence lists the most common genes and DNA. Within this sample are under 450,000 distinct CDR3 sequences, with around 14% of them counted one time only. Together, the top ten hold roughly 22% of the sample. The sequencing input was PBMCs or a T cell subset sorted from them (not recorded which). These receptors were collected from a man younger than 35 who had mild COVID-19 (a few samples of this study predate the infection). The sample titles of this study are shuffled in the database, so cell type and time point are left out; the donor was told from shared clones.

The chain is built from TRBV4-3 and TRBJ1-1; 8 bases agree with TRBD1. The junction had 9 bases not matched to a gene; V was cut back by 0 bases and J by 3 bases. Germline V gene sequence: CDR1 LGHNA, CDR2 YSLEER. The length of the CDR3 is 17 residues. The CDR3 nucleotides are TGCGCCAGCAGCCAAGAGGGACGGACAGGGACTTACACTGAAGCTTTCTTT. Translating it yields CASSQEGRTGTYTEAFF.

This clonotype was counted only a few times. V usage is TRBV21-1 and J usage is TRBJ2-7; TRBD2, the table's D call, lacks a check against the DNA. TRBV21-1 is a pseudogene segment. The length of the CDR3 is 10 residues. DNA of the CDR3: TGTGCCACTAGCGGTCACGAGCAGTACGTC. Translation: CATSGHEQYV.

This clonotype was seen more than once but under ten times. The CDR3 here is CASSIDLGTEAFF. Here the CDR3 DNA reads TGTGCCAGTAGTATCGATTTGGGCACTGAAGCTTTCTTT. The chain uses TRBV19 and TRBJ1-1; D call uncertain. This CDR3 contains 13 residues. Germline CDR1 is LNHDA and CDR2 is SQIVND (reference sequence). V lost 3 bases and J 4 bases, leaving 9 bases between the germline ends.

The chain is built from TRBV6-6 and TRBJ1-2; D perhaps matches TRBD1 (6 bases). With 4 bases removed from V and 8 bases from J, the gap between germline ends came to 23 bases. Germline assignment: CDR1 MNHNY and CDR2 SVGAGI (reference sequence). This CDR3 comprises 16 residues. This chain's CDR3 is CASSSLRTVLKEGYTF. The CDR3 DNA sequence: TGTGCCAGCAGTTCCCTACGGACAGTATTAAAGGAAGGCTACACCTTC.

This clonotype was observed a handful of times. The J gene is TRBJ2-1, the V gene TRBV2, with D perhaps being TRBD1 or TRBD2 (5 bases each). The CDR3 has 16 residues. The germline gives CDR1 SNHLY, CDR2 FYNNEI. V was pared by 0 bases and J by 0 bases, with 9 bases between. The CDR3 DNA is TGTGCCAGCAGTGAAGCTCAGAGGGGCTCCTACAATGAGCAGTTCTTC. Translated: CASSEAQRGSYNEQFF.

This clonotype was seen a few times. The CDR3 sequence is CASEHLSNQPQHF. The CDR3, as DNA: TGTGCCAGCGAGCACCTTAGCAATCAGCCCCAGCATTTT. This chain links TRBV6-6 with TRBJ1-5, with unresolved D. The V end was cut by 8 bases, the J end by 0 bases, with 8 bases between. The CDR3 runs to 13 residues. CDR1 and CDR2 (germline): MNHNY, SVGAGI (reference sequence).

This chain uses TRBV4-2 with TRBJ2-3; 13 bases line up with TRBD2. After removal of 0 bases from V and 2 bases from J, the junction contained 20 bases not matched to a gene. Germline CDR1 reads LGHNA; CDR2 reads YNFKEQ. CDR3 length equals 23 residues. The CDR3 sequence is CASSQDSPGRGLAGFRNTDTQYF. The CDR3 DNA is TGTGCCAGCAGCCAAGATTCGCCTGGCCGGGGACTAGCGGGGTTCCGGAACACAGATACGCAGTATTTT.

The table lists this clonotype with a few counts. The CDR3 loop reads CASSSHLVGGLNTEAFF. CDR3 coding DNA: TGTGCCAGCAGCTCACACCTAGTAGGGGGACTGAACACTGAAGCTTTCTTT. V usage is TRBV11-2 and J usage is TRBJ1-1; TRBD1 might be the D (6 bases). Germline V gene data show CDR1 as SGHAT and CDR2 as FQNNGV. V lost 4 bases, J lost 0 bases, and 18 bases lay in between. The length of the CDR3 is 17 residues.

This clonotype came up many times. The chain combines TRBV12-3 or TRBV12-4 with TRBJ2-5; D is undetermined. CDR3 length equals 15 residues. Trimming removed 3 bases at V and 7 bases at J, with 18 bases between. CDR3 loop: CASSFRTARSGTQYF. CDR3 DNA sequence: TGTGCCAGCAGTTTCAGGACGGCCCGTTCGGGGACCCAGTACTTC.

CDR3 in DNA: TGTGCCAGCAGTTACTCGGGACTGAACACTGAAGCTTTCTTT. Translated: CASSYSGLNTEAFF. This chain links TRBV6-2 or TRBV6-3 with TRBJ1-1; D may be TRBD1 (5 bases). The V end lost 0 bases, the J end lost 0 bases, and 5 bases lay between the germline ends. The CDR3 runs to 14 residues. Germline lookup yields CDR1 MNHEY and CDR2 SVGEGT.

J is TRBJ2-7 and V is TRBV10-3; 11 bases fit TRBD1. CDR3 length equals 14 residues. Losses at the gene ends were 5 bases for V and 3 bases for J; bases not matched to a gene: 3. Looked up from germline, CDR1 is ENHRY and CDR2 is SYGVKD. The CDR3 DNA sequence: TGTGCCATCAGTCCGGGACAGGGGGGCTACGAGCAGTACTTC. It translates to CAISPGQGGYEQYF.

This clonotype has at least ten counts. The chain employs TRBV7-3 and TRBJ2-1; no clear D gene. Trimming took off 0 bases at V and 9 bases at J, with 9 bases between the two ends. Germline loops: CDR1 SGHTA, CDR2 FQGTGA. The CDR3 is 13 amino acids. CDR3 DNA: TGTGCCAGCAGCTTAACGGGCCTCGGTGAGCAGTTCTTC. Translating it yields CASSLTGLGEQFF.

The chain has TRBV5-5 and TRBJ2-7; D may be TRBD1 (5 bases). V was cut by 4 bases and J by 3 bases, with 14 bases left in between. Germline V gene lookup returns CDR1 SGHKS and CDR2 YYEKEE (reference sequence). The CDR3 length is 14 residues. The CDR3 DNA sequence: TGTGCCAGCAGCCGGGTGACCAGGGACTACGAGCAGTACTTC. Its protein product is CASSRVTRDYEQYF.

The chain employs TRBV27 and TRBJ2-1, with 7 bases aligning to TRBD1. With 6 bases clipped from V and 9 bases from J, the junction kept 5 bases outside the gene matches. The germline CDR1 and CDR2 sequences are MNHEY and SMNVEV (reference sequence). The CDR3 extends over 12 amino acids. The CDR3 spells CASRRQGGEQFF. The CDR3 DNA follows: TGTGCCAGCAGACGACAGGGCGGTGAGCAGTTCTTC.

This clonotype was seen only a few times. The V gene is TRBV12-3 or TRBV12-4, the J gene TRBJ1-1, with D uncertain. Deletions cut 3 bases from V and 0 bases from J, with 14 bases between. The CDR3 covers 16 residues. The CDR3 reads CASSFGRSGMNTEAFF. In DNA, the CDR3 is TGTGCCAGCAGTTTTGGGCGGAGTGGTATGAACACTGAAGCTTTCTTT.

The CDR3 bases are TGTGCCAGCAGTTACTCACGCCACAGGGAGCTGTTTTTT. Amino acid sequence: CASSYSRHRELFF. This chain joins TRBV6-2 or TRBV6-3 and TRBJ2-2; D is uncertain. The CDR3 is 13 residues long. Per the germline V gene, CDR1 is MNHEY and CDR2 is SVGEGT. Trimming pared 0 bases from V and 9 bases from J, leaving 8 bases between.

Here the CDR3 reads CASSTGQGDDEQYF. For the CDR3, the DNA is TGTGCCAGCAGCACCGGACAGGGCGACGACGAGCAGTACTTC. The chain joins TRBV6-5 to TRBJ2-7; 8 nucleotides agree with TRBD1. Germline values: CDR1 MNHEY, CDR2 SVGAGI. Trimming at V came to 6 bases and at J to 5 bases, leaving 9 bases not matched to a gene. The CDR3 is 14 residues long.

This chain joins TRBV5-6 and TRBJ1-5; maybe TRBD1 (5 bases). Germline V gene data show CDR1 as SGHDT and CDR2 as YYEEEE. Trimming shortened V by 1 base and J by 0 bases, and 8 bases separated the two germline ends. CDR3 length: 15 amino acids. This CDR3 reads CASSLPGVSNQPQHF. In DNA form, the CDR3 reads TGTGCCAGCAGCTTGCCGGGGGTTAGCAATCAGCCCCAGCATTTT. The full variable domain, its missing parts supplied by reference TRBV5-6 and TRBJ1-5, is DAGVTQSPTHLIKTRGQQVTLRCSPKSGHDTVSWYQQALGQGPQFIFQYYEEEERQRGNFPDRFSGHQFPNYSSELNVNALLLGDSALYLCASSLPGVSNQPQHFGDGTRLSIL.

This clonotype has ten or more counts. The chain employs TRBV7-2 and TRBJ2-3; D call uncertain. This CDR3 has 14 residues. Germline V CDR1 and CDR2: SGHTA, FQGNSA. V lost 7 bases and J 2 bases, leaving 13 bases between the germline ends. In nucleotides, the CDR3 is TGTGCCAGCATAAGTTCTCGGGCCACAGATACGCAGTATTTT. This codes for CASISSRATDTQYF. Together with reference TRBV7-2 and TRBJ2-3, the CDR3 gives the full variable domain: GAGVSQSPSNKVTEKGKDVELRCDPISGHTALYWYRQSLGQGLEFLIYFQGNSAPDKSGLPSDRFSAERTGGSVSTLTIQRTQQEDSAVYLCASISSRATDTQYFGPGTRLTVL.

In its sample, this clonotype was seen a few times. The CDR3 here is CASSPPGLISSPLHF. The CDR3 nucleotides read TGTGCCAGCAGTCCCCCGGGGCTTATCAGTTCACCCCTCCACTTT. This chain connects TRBV6-5 to TRBJ1-6; maybe TRBD1 (5 bases). This CDR3 has 15 amino acids. From germline, CDR1 is MNHEY and CDR2 SVGAGI. Deletions cut 5 bases from V and 9 bases from J, with 17 bases between.

This clonotype was counted only a few times. The chain employs TRBV7-2 and TRBJ2-3, with 9 bases fitting TRBD2. The CDR3 consists of 16 residues. Losses at the gene ends were 7 bases for V and 4 bases for J; bases not matched to a gene: 12. Germline CDR1 and CDR2: SGHTA and FQGNSA. The CDR3 nucleotides are TGTGCCAGCACTGAAGCCCAGCGGGGGGCCCCAGATACGCAGTATTTT. This codes for CASTEAQRGAPDTQYF. Full variable domain (remainder filled in from reference TRBV7-2 and TRBJ2-3): GAGVSQSPSNKVTEKGKDVELRCDPISGHTALYWYRQSLGQGLEFLIYFQGNSAPDKSGLPSDRFSAERTGGSVSTLTIQRTQQEDSAVYLCASTEAQRGAPDTQYFGPGTRLTVL.

This clonotype was observed a few times. The chain uses TRBV20-1 and TRBJ1-2; possible D gene TRBD1, 5 bases. The CDR3 is 14 residues long. The ends were cut back, 1 base at V and 7 bases at J, with 16 bases in the middle. Germline V gene sequence: CDR1 DFQATT, CDR2 SNEGSKA (reference sequence). CDR3 DNA sequence: TGCAGTGCTAGAGGAATGACAGTGTATGGTGGCTACACCTTC. Its protein is CSARGMTVYGGYTF.

The chain couples TRBV27 to TRBJ1-1, with D unresolved. This CDR3 spans 10 amino acids. The germline V gene encodes CDR1 MNHEY and CDR2 SMNVEV (reference sequence). Trimming cost V 8 bases and J 6 bases, with 7 bases left between them. CDR3 DNA: TGTGCCAGCGGTACTCCTGAAGCTTTCTTT. Amino acids: CASGTPEAFF.

This clonotype came up many times. This chain connects TRBV7-9 to TRBJ2-3, with a weak D call TRBD1 (6 bases). The CDR3 has 14 residues. The germline gives CDR1 SEHNR, CDR2 FQNEAQ (reference sequence). The germline V and J ends were trimmed by 2 bases and 0 bases, with 6 bases remaining between them. Here the CDR3 DNA reads TGTGCCAGCAGCTTACAGGGGAGCACAGATACGCAGTATTTT. It is translated as CASSLQGSTDTQYF.

The chain is built from TRBV12-3 or TRBV12-4 and TRBJ2-1; D remains unclear. The CDR3 has 12 amino acids. V was clipped by 6 bases and J by 4 bases, with 7 bases between them. CDR3 coding DNA: TGTGCCAGCAGCCCGAATTACAATGAGCAGTTCTTC. Translation gives CASSPNYNEQFF.

The V call is TRBV20-1, the J call TRBJ1-5, with D tentatively TRBD1 (5 bases). Germline V lookup: CDR1 DFQATT, CDR2 SNEGSKA (reference sequence). The CDR3 is 12 amino acids. V lost 5 bases to trimming and J lost 7 bases, with 12 bases between them. CDR3 loop: CSAWDGRQPQHF. In nucleotides, the CDR3 is TGCAGTGCTTGGGACGGCCGGCAGCCCCAGCATTTT.

This rearrangement joins TRBV12-3 or TRBV12-4 to TRBJ1-3, with D perhaps matching TRBD1 (6 bases). The CDR3 runs 14 residues. The V end lost 4 bases, the J end lost 2 bases, and 9 bases lay between the germline ends. The chain's CDR3 is CASSWAGAGNTIYF. CDR3 DNA sequence: TGTGCCAGCAGTTGGGCAGGGGCTGGAAACACCATATATTTT.